Listed below are T cell receptor beta chains from one sample, sequenced in a study of neurological immune-mediated disorders. TCRdb reprocessed the 5' RACE reads with MiXCR, giving one entry per CDR3 protein. This repertoire shows 25,000 to 30,000 distinct CDR3 sequences, roughly 6.7% found once; its top ten account for around 8.5%. Sequencing was performed on PBMCs. The source is a woman aged 45-65 years in good health. Both conserved end residues are part of each CDR3. The D gene is left open where the match is weak. Size is stated for part of the rows, as once, few or many counts, or as a class when the clone is expanded.

>many|TRBJ2-3|.|TRBV6-6
TGTGCCAGCAGTTATTTCAGCACAGATACGCAGTATTTT
CASSYFSTDTQYF
>once|TRBJ2-3|.|TRBV11-2
.
CASSFYICSARNSGRKSTDTQYF
>many|TRBJ1-1|.|TRBV12-3/TRBV12-4
TGTGCCAGCAGTTTCACCAGGGTGGAGACTGAAGCTTTCTTT
CASSFTRVETEAFF
>many|TRBJ1-2|.|TRBV25-1
TGTGCCAGCAGTGCACAGGGTCGGAACTATGGCTACACCTTC
CASSAQGRNYGYTF
>many|TRBJ2-1|.|TRBV5-6
TGTGCCAGCAGCCTTAATACTTTCTACAATGAGCAGTTCTTC
CASSLNTFYNEQFF
>many|TRBJ1-1|.|TRBV29-1
TGCAGCGCCCTTCGGCAGGACAACACTGAAGCTTTCTTT
CSALRQDNTEAFF
>many|TRBJ2-5|.|TRBV7-2
TGTGCCAGCAGCCCCCGCGTAGGGCAAGAGACCCAGTACTTC
CASSPRVGQETQYF
>many|TRBJ2-1|TRBD2|TRBV14
TGTGCCAGCAGCCGACTAGCGGGGGGGCGTAATGAGCAGTTCTTC
CASSRLAGGRNEQFF
>many|TRBJ2-3|.|TRBV2
TGTGCCAGCAGCGCGAGACAGGGCGCGGGGTATACGCAGTATTTT
CASSARQGAGYTQYF
>many|TRBJ2-3|.|TRBV29-1
TGCAGCGTTGCCCCGAGGGCCCGCGGTACGCAGTATTTT
CSVAPRARGTQYF
>.|TRBJ2-2|.|TRBV5-4
TGTGCCAGCAGCTTGAGCCTGAACACCGGGGAGCTGTTTTTT
CASSLSLNTGELFF
>many|TRBJ2-7|.|TRBV20-1
TGCAGTGCTAGAGATCTGGGCAGGGCGGTCTCCTACGAGCAGTACTTC
CSARDLGRAVSYEQYF
>many|TRBJ1-1|.|TRBV7-9
TGTGCCAGCAGCTTAGAGCCATCCACTGAAGCTTTCTTT
CASSLEPSTEAFF
>few|TRBJ2-1|TRBD2|TRBV7-2
TGTGCCAGCAGCTTAGCGGGAGGGTTACCCAATGAGCAGTTCTTC
CASSLAGGLPNEQFF
>many|TRBJ1-6|.|TRBV5-1
TGCGCCAGCGGAATACAGGGCTCGGAAGGTTCACCCCTCCACTTT
CASGIQGSEGSPLHF
>medium-sized|TRBJ1-4|.|TRBV7-2
TGTGCCAGCAGCTTAGGAGGATACGCCGGACTGTTTTTT
CASSLGGYAGLFF
>many|TRBJ2-5|.|TRBV25-1
TGTGCCAGCAGTGAAGGAGGGCAAGAGACCCAGTACTTC
CASSEGGQETQYF
>many|TRBJ2-7|.|TRBV2
TGTGCCACTGGTAAGGTTACCTACGAGCAGTACTTC
CATGKVTYEQYF
>many|TRBJ2-2|TRBD2|TRBV20-1
TGCAGTGCTAGACGGGCTAGCGGGTTGAGAATAACCGGGGAGCTGTTTTTT
CSARRASGLRITGELFF
>many|TRBJ2-1|.|TRBV7-2
TGTGCCAGCAGCCACAACAGGGTCGAGCAGTTCTTC
CASSHNRVEQFF
>.|TRBJ2-1|.|TRBV10-2
TGCGCCAGCAGTGAGTCCTCAGGGCCGATATCCTACAATGAGCAGTTCTTC
CASSESSGPISYNEQFF
>many|TRBJ2-7|.|TRBV5-8
TGTGCCAGCAGACAGGAAGCCTACGAGCAGTACTTC
CASRQEAYEQYF
>many|TRBJ2-1|TRBD2|TRBV5-1
TGCGCCAGCAGCCCTCCAGCGGGGGGCTACAATGAGCAGTTCTTC
CASSPPAGGYNEQFF
>once|TRBJ1-6|TRBD1|TRBV5-1
TGTGCCAGCAGCTTGTGGACAGGGGTTTCACCCCTCCACTTT
CASSLWTGVSPLHF
>many|TRBJ1-5|.|TRBV7-3
TGTGCCAGCAGCCAGGGTTATCGACAGCCCCAGCATTTT
CASSQGYRQPQHF
>many|TRBJ2-5|TRBD2|TRBV20-1
TGCAGTGCTAGTGGGACTAGCGGGAGTCTGAGGGACCAAGAGACCCAGTACTTC
CSASGTSGSLRDQETQYF
>many|TRBJ2-1|.|TRBV13
TGTGCCAGCAGCGGAGGGGGACTGGGCTACAATGAGCAGTTCTTC
CASSGGGLGYNEQFF
>many|TRBJ1-5|.|TRBV5-1
TGCGCCAGCAGCTTCGGGGAGGGCAATCAGCCCCAGCATTTT
CASSFGEGNQPQHF
>many|TRBJ2-3|.|TRBV5-1
TGCGCCAGCAGCTTGGCCAAGGTTGCGGGTACGCAGTATTTT
CASSLAKVAGTQYF
>many|TRBJ1-5|TRBD1|TRBV15
TGTGCCACCAGCGGACAGGGGAAAGGCAATCAGCCCCAGCATTTT
CATSGQGKGNQPQHF
>many|TRBJ2-4|.|TRBV7-2
TGTGCCAGCAGCTTAGTTTCCGGAAAAAACATTCAGTACTTC
CASSLVSGKNIQYF
>many|TRBJ1-5|TRBD1|TRBV5-8
TGTGCCAGCAGCTTGCGGACAGGGAGGGTCGGCAATCAGCCCCAGCATTTT
CASSLRTGRVGNQPQHF
>many|TRBJ2-1|TRBD2|TRBV19
TGTGCCAGTAGTCCCTATAACGGGAGGTTCGATGAGCAGTTCTTC
CASSPYNGRFDEQFF
>many|TRBJ2-7|TRBD1|TRBV20-1
TGCAGTGCTAGTCGACCGGACAGGAACGAGCAGTACTTC
CSASRPDRNEQYF
>many|TRBJ1-1|.|TRBV7-2
TGTGCCAGCAGCTTAGGAGGGTCTGGCACTGAAGCTTTCTTT
CASSLGGSGTEAFF
>many|TRBJ2-1|TRBD2|TRBV28
TGTGCCAGCAGGGTTCGTACTAGCGTGGTTGGTGAGCAGTTCTTC
CASRVRTSVVGEQFF
>many|TRBJ2-1|.|TRBV7-2
TGTGCCAGCAGCTTACTTGCGGGGTACAACAATGAGCAGTTCTTC
CASSLLAGYNNEQFF
>many|TRBJ1-1|.|TRBV5-1
TGCGCCAGCAGCGGATCGACAGAAGCTTTCTTT
CASSGSTEAFF
>many|TRBJ2-3|.|TRBV20-1
TGCAGTGCTAGCCTAGGATCCAGCACAGATACGCAGTATTTT
CSASLGSSTDTQYF
>many|TRBJ2-2|TRBD1|TRBV20-1
TGCAGTGCTAGAGAAGGGACAGCAAACACCGGGGAGCTGTTTTTT
CSAREGTANTGELFF
>many|TRBJ2-6|.|TRBV4-3
TGCGCCAGCAGCCAAGAAGGGACTGGCACTGGGGCCAACGTCCTGACTTTC
CASSQEGTGTGANVLTF
>many|TRBJ1-5|.|TRBV14
TGTGCCAGCAGACCTGGACGGCTCAATCCGACCCAGCATTTT
CASRPGRLNPTQHF
>many|TRBJ1-2|TRBD1|TRBV28
TGTGCCAGCAGTGCTACCAGGACAGGGGGTGGTTATGGCTACACCTTC
CASSATRTGGGYGYTF
>many|TRBJ2-2|TRBD2|TRBV3-1
TGTGCCAGCAGGCGGGGAGAAGCGGGATACACCGGGGAGCTGTTTTTT
CASRRGEAGYTGELFF
>many|TRBJ2-7|.|TRBV10-3
TGTGCCTCCTCGGACGCAGCCTACGAGCAGTACTTC
CASSDAAYEQYF
>many|TRBJ1-2|TRBD1|TRBV7-2
TGTGCCAGCAGCTTAACGGCGACCGACAGGGGACCATTATTTGATGGCTACACCTTC
CASSLTATDRGPLFDGYTF
>many|TRBJ2-1|TRBD2|TRBV3-1
TGTGCCAGCAGCCAAGATCCGAGGGAGGGTTGGTATGAGCAGTTCTTC
CASSQDPREGWYEQFF
>many|TRBJ2-3|.|TRBV20-1
TGCAGTGCTAGAGATTGGGGGGGGGCCACAGATACGCAGTATTTT
CSARDWGGATDTQYF
>many|TRBJ2-3|TRBD2|TRBV20-1
TGCAGTGCTACAGGACTAGCGGGGGTTATAGATACGCAGTATTTT
CSATGLAGVIDTQYF
>many|TRBJ1-1|.|TRBV25-1
TGTGCCAGCAGTGGGGCTTCGTTACTGGGAGCTTTCTTT
CASSGASLLGAFF
>many|TRBJ2-1|.|TRBV27
TGTGCCAGCAGTCGGAGTCGGGGGATCTACAATGAGCAGTTCTTC
CASSRSRGIYNEQFF
>once|TRBJ2-1|.|TRBV20-1
TGCAGTGTTTCGACTAGTTGGGTCAATGTGCAGTTCTTC
CSVSTSWVNVQFF
>many|TRBJ1-1|.|TRBV11-2
TGTGCCAGCAGCTTAGACTGGGGGGAGAACACTGAAGCTTTCTTT
CASSLDWGENTEAFF
>many|TRBJ1-1|TRBD1|TRBV20-1
TGCATCTTAGGACAGGGGAACACTGAAGCTTTCTTT
CILGQGNTEAFF
>many|TRBJ2-1|.|TRBV5-1
TGCGCCAGCAGCTCCCTTGAGGTCTCCTACAATGAGCAGTTCTTC
CASSSLEVSYNEQFF
>many|TRBJ2-1|TRBD2|TRBV10-3
TGTGCCATCAGTGATTCGGGAGGGACCTACAATGAGCAGTTCTTC
CAISDSGGTYNEQFF
>medium-sized|TRBJ2-2|TRBD2|TRBV7-7
TGTGCCAGCAGCCCGAGGCGGGGGGCGAACACCGGGGAGCTGTTTTTT
CASSPRRGANTGELFF